A selection of T cell receptor beta chains follows, all from one sample in a study of T cell repertoires in ileal Crohn's disease. Measured with immunoSEQ multiplex PCR; TCRdb has only the in-frame clones, and not every one. The sample records around 7,300 clones, 72% being singletons. Sequencing used ileal tissue. All receptors derive from an adult with Crohn's disease. Each CDR3 is given with its conserved first and last residue. A D gene is named only where the DNA matches it firmly. A clone size is listed for some rows: how often the clone was seen (once, few, many), or a class if it is expanded.

TGTGCCAGCAGTCGGGATGGAAACACCATATATTTT CASSRDGNTIYF NA NA TRBJ1-3 TRBV6-5
TGTGCCTGGAGTGTACTCGGGACTTCCAACGGGGAGCTGTTTTTT CAWSVLGTSNGELFF NA NA TRBJ2-2 TRBV30
TGTGCCAGCACCCCTCGGGACAGGGATAATAGCTACACCTTC CASTPRDRDNSYTF TRBD1 NA TRBJ1-2 TRBV7-2
TGCGCCAGCAGTGAGGGATTAGCGGGGCCCCTCACAGATACGCAGTATTTT CASSEGLAGPLTDTQYF TRBD2 NA TRBJ2-3 TRBV10-2
TGTGCCAGCAGTTACGTGGGACAGGGGAGGGACACTGAAGCTTTCTTT CASSYVGQGRDTEAFF TRBD1 NA TRBJ1-1 TRBV6-5
TGTGCCAGCAGTTACGTTTCAGGGCAACAGTACTTC CASSYVSGQQYF NA NA TRBJ2-7 TRBV6-6
TGTGCCAGCAGCTTGGCCGGACAGGGCTTAGGCTATGGCTACACCTTC CASSLAGQGLGYGYTF TRBD1 few TRBJ1-2 TRBV5-6
TGCGCCAGCAAGGACAGTACCTACGAGCAGTACTTC CASKDSTYEQYF NA NA TRBJ2-7 TRBV5-1
TGTGCCAGCAGCGTTCTAACCAGGGGAGAGATGAACACTGAAGCTTTCTTT CASSVLTRGEMNTEAFF NA NA TRBJ1-1 TRBV7-3
TGTGCTAGCAGCCCGGATAGCGGGGGGGCCGGGGAGCTGTTTTTT CASSPDSGGAGELFF TRBD2 NA TRBJ2-2 TRBV7-7
TGTGCCAGCAGCTTGCAGGGCGCCGGAAACACCATATATTTT CASSLQGAGNTIYF NA NA TRBJ1-3 TRBV5-4
TGCGCCAGCAGCTTGGTCGGCGGGGGCCGGAGCTCCTACGAGCAGTACTTC CASSLVGGGRSSYEQYF NA NA TRBJ2-7 TRBV5-1
TGTGCCAGCAACGTACCGGGCGTGGGGGGCACTGAAGCTTTCTTT CASNVPGVGGTEAFF NA NA TRBJ1-1 TRBV7-2
TGTGCCAGCCGGTATCAGGGGGAGAGTCACACCATATATTTT CASRYQGESHTIYF TRBD1 NA TRBJ1-3 TRBV27
TGTGCCAGCAGTGGGGACAGGGGGACGGAAGGCTACACCTTC CASSGDRGTEGYTF TRBD1 NA TRBJ1-2 TRBV2
TGTGCCAGCAGTTTATTCGCCCGGGGAGGGGCTTTCTTT CASSLFARGGAFF NA NA TRBJ1-1 TRBV27
TGTGCCACCAGCAGAGATGGGGCAGGGATATATGAAAAACTGTTTTTT CATSRDGAGIYEKLFF NA once TRBJ1-4 TRBV15
TGTGCCAGCAGCACCCGAGGCGGGTTGACAGATACGCAGTATTTT CASSTRGGLTDTQYF NA NA TRBJ2-3 TRBV7-3
TGCGCCAGCAGCCCCCGGGATGTCTATGGCTACACCTTC CASSPRDVYGYTF NA NA TRBJ1-2 TRBV5-1
TGTGCCAGCTTACCGGGACTAGCGGGAGAGACCCAGTACTTC CASLPGLAGETQYF TRBD2 NA TRBJ2-5 TRBV18
TGTGCCAGCAGCCAAGAAGTAGCCTACCTCTCCTACAATGAGCAGTTCTTC CASSQEVAYLSYNEQFF NA NA TRBJ2-1 TRBV14
TGTGCCAGCAGCCGAAGTCGCAAGGGCACGGGGGTCCGAAATGAAAAACTGTTTTTT CASSRSRKGTGVRNEKLFF NA NA TRBJ1-4 TRBV28
TGTGCCAGCAGGCAGGGTCAAGAGCAGCCCCAGCATTTT CASRQGQEQPQHF NA once TRBJ1-5 TRBV6-6
TGTGCCTGGAGTGCCGACAGGATGGGGACAGATACGCAGTATTTT CAWSADRMGTDTQYF NA NA TRBJ2-3 TRBV30
TGTGCCAGCACCCAGCGGGGGGGGTTTTCGGATACGCAGTATTTT CASTQRGGFSDTQYF TRBD2 few TRBJ2-3 TRBV7-9
TGCAGCGGCCAATACCCCCCCGGGACTAGCACAGATACGCAGTATTTT CSGQYPPGTSTDTQYF NA NA TRBJ2-3 TRBV29-1
TGTGCCAGCAGCGCGGGCCCCGGGACTAGCGGGGCTGAGCAGTACTTC CASSAGPGTSGAEQYF TRBD2 NA TRBJ2-5 TRBV9
TGCGCCAGCAATAGACAGGGCCCGATTTTCAATGAGCAGTTCTTC CASNRQGPIFNEQFF TRBD1 NA TRBJ2-1 TRBV10-1
TGTGCCAGCTCCACCAGGGACACAGCCCCACAAGAGACCCAGTACTTC CASSTRDTAPQETQYF NA NA TRBJ2-5 TRBV18
TGCGCCAGCAGCTCGGACAGGAGGGGAGAAAAACTGTTTTTT CASSSDRRGEKLFF TRBD1 NA TRBJ1-4 TRBV5-1
TGTGCCACCAGCAGAGGTAGCGGGGGGCACACAGATACGCAGTATTTT CATSRGSGGHTDTQYF TRBD2 NA TRBJ2-3 TRBV15
TGTGCCAGCAGCTCTATTCCCCCCGGGACTAACAAGCAGTACTTC CASSSIPPGTNKQYF TRBD2 NA TRBJ2-7 TRBV7-2
TGCGCCAGCACCCTGAACAGGGAGGGTGGCTACACCTTC CASTLNREGGYTF NA NA TRBJ1-2 TRBV5-1
TGTGCCAGCAGCCATAGCGGGAGGGCAGATACGCAGTATTTT CASSHSGRADTQYF TRBD2 NA TRBJ2-3 TRBV28
TGCGCCAGCAGCCAAGGGACGGGGACAGGGAAGGAGTTCTTC CASSQGTGTGKEFF TRBD1 medium-sized TRBJ2-1 TRBV4-1